These 15 T cell receptor beta chains were sequenced from one sample in a study of T cells in Graves' hyperthyroidism and ophthalmopathy. Authors of the study amplified TCR beta CDR3 regions from RNA transcripts. First-round RT-PCR with HTBI primers amplified the TCR CDR3 region. MiXCR was run by TCRdb on the multiplex PCR reads, yielding one entry per CDR3 protein. The table has about 380,000 distinct CDR3 sequences, around 18% seen once. The specimen sequenced was blood. These receptors originate from a man between 18 and 35 years old with Graves' ophthalmopathy.

In this sample, this clonotype turned up many times. The rearrangement joins TRBV9 to TRBJ1-4, with a weak D call TRBD1 (5 bases). The CDR3 sequence is 16 residues long. CDR1 is SGDLS and CDR2 is YYNGEE in the germline V gene. The V end was cut by 0 bases, the J end by 7 bases, with 16 bases between. In DNA form, the CDR3 reads TGTGCCAGCAGCGTAGCCGGTCAGGGCACAGGTGAAAAACTGTTTTTT. This gives the protein CASSVAGQGTGEKLFF.

The gene calls are TRBV4-1 and TRBJ1-5; D not resolved. Germline V gene sequence: CDR1 MGHRA, CDR2 YSYEKL. The V and J ends lost 7 bases and 0 bases respectively, with 10 bases between them. The length of the CDR3 is 14 residues. CDR3 sequence (DNA): TGCGCCAGCAACATTCACGTTAGCAATCAGCCCCAGCATTTT. It is translated as CASNIHVSNQPQHF.

This rearrangement joins TRBV20-1 to TRBJ2-5; D is uncertain. The CDR3 is 14 residues long. V lost 6 bases and J 5 bases, leaving 19 bases between the germline ends. Germline lookup yields CDR1 DFQATT and CDR2 SNEGSKA (reference sequence). The CDR3 sequence: CSAEAVGAGETQYF. Written as DNA, the CDR3 is TGCAGTGCCGAGGCCGTAGGTGCCGGGGAGACCCAGTACTTC.

Concerning this clonotype itself: Possible read error: a much larger clone is one base away. The chain links TRBV18 to TRBJ1-1; D is ambiguous. Germline V gene sequence: CDR1 KGHSH, CDR2 LQKENI. This CDR3 contains 14 residues. CDR3 protein: CASSPSTANTEALF. CDR3 DNA sequence: TGTGCCAGCTCACCATCCACCGCGAACACTGAAGCTCTCTTT.

This clonotype has a count of ten or more. The chain combines TRBV3-1 with TRBJ1-1; D gene uncertain. Trimming left V 4 bases short and J 6 bases short, with 12 bases between. Germline CDR1 is LGHDT and CDR2 is YNNKEL (reference sequence). This CDR3 spans 13 amino acids. The CDR3 DNA follows: TGTGCCAGCAGCCTAAGCGTGAGGCCTGAAGCTTTCTTT. Translated, it gives CASSLSVRPEAFF.

This clonotype has ten or more counts. V and J are TRBV4-1 and TRBJ2-1; TRBD2 matches 8 bases. This CDR3 spans 15 amino acids. The germline CDR1 and CDR2 sequences are MGHRA and YSYEKL. Losses at the gene ends were 2 bases for V and 9 bases for J; bases not matched to a gene: 9. In DNA form, the CDR3 reads TGCGCCAGCAGCCAAATAGGACTAGCCCGAGGTGAGCAGTTCTTC. This encodes CASSQIGLARGEQFF.

This clonotype has ten or more counts. V gene TRBV9 combines with J gene TRBJ2-1; 10 bases agree with TRBD1. CDR3 length: 15 residues. Looked up from germline, CDR1 is SGDLS and CDR2 is YYNGEE. V lost 2 bases, J lost 7 bases, and 6 bases stayed unmatched. The CDR3 DNA reads as TGTGCCAGCAGCGTGGAAGGACAGGGGGGGAATGAGCAGTTCTTC. As protein: CASSVEGQGGNEQFF.

This clonotype was picked up many times. The chain joins TRBV10-3 to TRBJ1-4; 9 bases align to TRBD1. The trim removed 5 bases at V and 5 bases at J, leaving 3 bases unmatched. This CDR3 comprises 14 residues. Germline V CDR1 and CDR2: ENHRY, SYGVKD. CDR3 sequence (DNA): TGTGCCATCAGTTCGGGACAGGGAAATGAAAAACTGTTTTTT. It codes for CAISSGQGNEKLFF.

This clonotype was detected ten times or more. The chain recombines TRBV29-1 with TRBJ1-1, with unresolved D. The CDR3 contains 11 residues. Trimming removed 4 bases from V and 3 bases from J, with 6 bases in between. The germline gives CDR1 SQVTM, CDR2 ANQGSEA. The CDR3 protein is CSVAIYTEAFF. In nucleotides, the CDR3 is TGCAGCGTTGCTATTTACACTGAAGCTTTCTTT.

This clonotype has at least ten counts. The chain recombines TRBV7-3 with TRBJ2-1, with D perhaps assigned TRBD1 or TRBD2 (5 bases each). The CDR3 has 14 amino acids. Deletions cut 5 bases from V and 7 bases from J, with 15 bases between. Germline lookup yields CDR1 SGHTA and CDR2 FQGTGA. CDR3 nucleotides: TGTGCCAGCAGCGCGGGCCTCCCAGGGAATGAGCAGTTCTTC. Translation: CASSAGLPGNEQFF.

The chain joins TRBV5-6 to TRBJ2-5, with TRBD2 matching over 12 bases. The CDR3 length is 18 residues. Trimming took 5 bases from V and 2 from J; bases not matched to a gene: 13. Germline lookup yields CDR1 SGHDT and CDR2 YYEEEE. Here the CDR3 DNA reads TGTGCCAGCAGTTCACTGACTAGCGGGGGAGAGAGGCAAGAGACCCAGTACTTC. This codes for CASSSLTSGGERQETQYF.

The chain links TRBV12-3 or TRBV12-4 to TRBJ2-2; 8 bases are shared with TRBD1. V lost 6 bases to trimming and J lost 6 bases; unmatched junction nucleotides: 12. The CDR3 runs to 16 residues. The CDR3 nucleotides are TGTGCCAGCAGGATCCTCGACAGGGGAGAACCCGGGGAGCTGTTTTTT. Its translation is CASRILDRGEPGELFF.

In its sample, this clonotype was seen many times. The CDR3 DNA follows: TGTGCCAGCAGACCAACCTCCACCGGGACAATCAGGGAGACCCAGTACTTC. Protein: CASRPTSTGTIRETQYF. This chain uses TRBV6-1 with TRBJ2-5, with D perhaps matching TRBD1 (6 bases). This CDR3 is 17 amino acids long. Between the trimmed V and J ends, which lost 6 bases and 5 bases, there was a span of 25 bases. Germline V gene data show CDR1 as MNHNS and CDR2 as SASEGT.

Ten or more counts support this clonotype. The chain employs TRBV11-2 and TRBJ1-1; no firm D call. Germline CDR1 and CDR2: SGHAT and FQNNGV. With 5 bases removed from V and 3 bases from J, the gap between germline ends came to 13 bases. The CDR3 totals 14 residues. The chain's CDR3 is CASSSTVLDTEAFF. The CDR3 DNA is TGTGCCAGCAGCAGTACAGTCCTGGACACTGAAGCTTTCTTT.

This clonotype was counted a few times. The chain has TRBV6-1 and TRBJ1-5; D might be TRBD1 (5 bases). Trimming removed 5 bases from V and 5 bases from J, with 19 bases in between. Germline V gene data show CDR1 as MNHNS and CDR2 as SASEGT. CDR3 length: 16 residues. CDR3 sequence reads: CASSRGDATTHQPQHF. CDR3 in DNA: TGTGCCAGCAGTAGAGGGGACGCCACCACCCATCAGCCCCAGCATTTT.